This passage covers 14 T cell receptor beta chains from one sample sequenced in a study of shared clonotypes between healthy human individuals. Assay used: immunoSEQ multiplex PCR; TCRdb lists only in-frame clones, some missing. The sample lists about 980,000 clones, 70% to 85% occurring once. The sample consisted of memory CD4+ T cells sorted from blood. Subset here: CD45RA-negative fraction. Receptor source: a man aged 18-30 years in good health.

The gene calls are TRBV6-1 and TRBJ2-3; D is unresolved. V gave up 2 bases and J gave up 0 bases, with 9 bases separating them. The CDR3 length is 15 residues. CDR1 and CDR2 from the germline V gene are MNHNS and SASEGT. CDR3 region: CASSELPPSTDTQYF. As DNA, the CDR3 is TGTGCCAGCAGTGAACTACCACCTAGCACAGATACGCAGTATTTT.

This clone was found a few times. The genes are TRBV6-1 and TRBJ1-4; 9 nucleotides align to TRBD1. V shed 7 bases and J 10 bases; nucleotides not matched to a gene: 7. The CDR3 has 13 residues. Germline V CDR1 and CDR2: MNHNS, SASEGT. Written as DNA, the CDR3 is TGTGCCAGCACTCTTGGGGGACAGGGAAAACTGTTTTTT. The encoded protein is CASTLGGQGKLFF.

This clone has a single count. This sequence joins TRBV6-5 and TRBJ2-3; no reliable D call. V gave up 0 bases and J gave up 4 bases, with 11 bases separating them. Germline CDR1 is MNHEY and CDR2 is SVGAGI. This CDR3 has 15 residues. CDR3 DNA sequence: TGTGCCAGCAGTTACTCCGGCTTTGCGGCAGATACGCAGTATTTT. Residues: CASSYSGFAADTQYF.

The chain joins TRBV5-4 to TRBJ1-3; D unresolved. The V end was cut by 4 bases, the J end by 4 bases, with 18 bases between. This CDR3 has 16 residues. Per germline, CDR1 SGHNT and CDR2 YYREEE (reference sequence). The CDR3 DNA sequence: TGTGCCAGCAGCCTTACAACACCCCAGTCAGGAAACACCATATATTTT. As protein: CASSLTTPQSGNTIYF.

The chain carries TRBV7-2 and TRBJ1-3; weak D call: TRBD1 (5 bases). Germline CDR1 is SGHTA and CDR2 is FQGNSA. The CDR3 consists of 16 residues. V lost 3 bases, J lost 3 bases, and 15 bases lay in between. The CDR3 reads CASSFSIPRDGNTIYF. DNA of the CDR3: TGTGCCAGCAGCTTTAGTATCCCCAGGGATGGAAACACCATATATTTT.

The V gene is TRBV9, the J gene TRBJ2-2; 13 bases are shared with TRBD2. The junction had 6 bases not matched to a gene; V was cut back by 4 bases and J by 0 bases. This CDR3 is built from 18 residues. Germline-derived CDR1 and CDR2 are SGDLS and YYNGEE. The CDR3, as DNA: TGTGCCAGCAGCCACCCGGGACTAGCGGGAACGAACACCGGGGAGCTGTTTTTT. Translation: CASSHPGLAGTNTGELFF.

The chain recombines TRBV5-1 with TRBJ2-1, with a weak D call TRBD2 (5 bases). Trimming pared 0 bases from V and 8 bases from J, leaving 15 bases between. Germline V lookup: CDR1 SGHRS, CDR2 YFSETQ. The CDR3 has 15 amino acids. CDR3 protein: CASSLVGRKYHEQFF. The CDR3 DNA reads TGCGCCAGCAGCTTGGTGGGGAGAAAGTATCATGAGCAGTTCTTC.

The gene calls are TRBV7-2 and TRBJ2-7, with D perhaps matching TRBD2 (5 bases). There are 14 residues in the CDR3. From germline, CDR1 is SGHTA and CDR2 FQGNSA. The V gene lost 5 bases and the J gene lost 1 base, with 12 bases spanning the gap. The CDR3 here is CASSPQSGSYEQYF. The CDR3 DNA follows: TGTGCCAGCAGCCCCCAGAGCGGTTCCTACGAGCAGTACTTC.

The chain joins TRBV27 to TRBJ2-5; TRBD2 matches at 7 bases. In germline, CDR1 is MNHEY, CDR2 SMNVEV (reference sequence). CDR3 length: 14 residues. CDR3 residues: CSCWGGMLEETQYF. The CDR3 coding sequence is TGTTCCTGTTGGGGGGGGATGTTAGAAGAGACCCAGTACTTC.

In nucleotides, the CDR3 is TGTGCCAGCAGCTCGGGACACCTCCAAGAGACCCAGTACTTC. It specifies CASSSGHLQETQYF. This rearrangement joins TRBV13 to TRBJ2-5, with D maybe TRBD1 (6 bases). Germline CDR1 PRHDT, CDR2 FYEKMQ (reference sequence). V was trimmed by 4 bases and J by 1 base, leaving 10 bases between them. This CDR3 contains 14 residues. The complete variable domain, with remaining parts taken from reference TRBV13 and TRBJ2-5, reads AAGVIQSPRHLIKEKRETATLKCYPIPRHDTVYWYQQGPGQDPQFLISFYEKMQSDKGSIPDRFSAQQFSDYHSELNMSSLELGDSALYFCASSSGHLQETQYFGPGTRLLVL.

This clone turned up a few times. The chain joins TRBV7-2 to TRBJ2-1, with 8 positions matching TRBD2. The CDR3 spans 15 residues. Germline CDR1 reads SGHTA; CDR2 reads FQGNSA. The V gene end was trimmed by 2 bases and the J gene end by 5 bases; junction bases not matched to a gene: 5. The CDR3 loop is CASSLSGSYHNEQFF. Here the CDR3 DNA reads TGTGCCAGCAGCTTAAGCGGGAGTTACCACAATGAGCAGTTCTTC.

Only one count was recorded for this clone. CDR3 amino acids: CASSLGGRSSYEQYF. As DNA, the CDR3 is TGTGCCAGCAGCTTGGGCGGGAGGAGCTCCTACGAGCAGTACTTC. V is TRBV5-4 and J is TRBJ2-7; 8 nucleotides align to TRBD2. The V gene's germline CDR1 is SGHNT and CDR2 YYREEE (reference sequence). This CDR3 has 15 residues. After removal of 0 bases from V and 0 bases from J, the junction contained 2 bases not matched to a gene.

The J gene is TRBJ2-5, the V gene TRBV12-5; a possible D gene is TRBD2 (5 bases). V lost 6 bases and J lost 3, with 11 bases in between. CDR1 and CDR2 from the germline V gene are LGHNT and FRNRAP. This CDR3 is 13 amino acids long. The CDR3 coding sequence is TGTGCTAGTGGCCCCTACGGGAAAGAGACCCAGTACTTC. It is translated as CASGPYGKETQYF.

This clone was detected a few times. The sample holds other DNA sequences that translate to the same CDR3. This rearrangement joins TRBV28 to TRBJ1-5; D unresolved. The ends were cut back, 4 bases at V and 4 bases at J, with 5 bases in the middle. CDR1 is MDHEN and CDR2 is SYDVKM in the germline V gene. This CDR3 is 12 amino acids long. CDR3 sequence reads: CASSSLNQPQHF. For the CDR3, the DNA is TGTGCCAGCAGTTCCTTAAATCAGCCCCAGCATTTT.